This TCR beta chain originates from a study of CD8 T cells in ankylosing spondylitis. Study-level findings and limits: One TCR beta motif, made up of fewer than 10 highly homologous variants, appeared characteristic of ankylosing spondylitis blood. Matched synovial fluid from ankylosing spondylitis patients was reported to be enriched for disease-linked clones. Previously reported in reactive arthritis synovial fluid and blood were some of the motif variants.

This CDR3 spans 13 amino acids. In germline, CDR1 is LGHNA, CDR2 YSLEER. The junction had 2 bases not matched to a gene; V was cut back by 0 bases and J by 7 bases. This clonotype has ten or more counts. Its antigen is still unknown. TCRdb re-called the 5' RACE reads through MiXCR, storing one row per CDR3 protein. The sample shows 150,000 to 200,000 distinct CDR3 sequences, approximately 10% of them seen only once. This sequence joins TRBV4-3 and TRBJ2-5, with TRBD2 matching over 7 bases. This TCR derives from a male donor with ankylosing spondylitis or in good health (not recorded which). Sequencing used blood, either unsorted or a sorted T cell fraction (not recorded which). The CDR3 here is CASSQESGGTQYF. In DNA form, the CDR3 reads TGCGCCAGCAGCCAAGAGTCGGGGGGGACCCAGTACTTC.